The subject of this entry is one T cell receptor (beta chain). Its cognate antigen is unknown. The V gene's germline CDR1 is MNHEY and CDR2 SMNVEV (reference sequence). The CDR3 totals 13 residues. The V end lost 5 bases, the J end lost 3 bases, and 10 bases lay between the germline ends. Quantitative 5'-RACE with molecular barcodes was used to make the TCR beta libraries. TCRdb redid the calling of the 5' RACE reads with MiXCR, one entry per CDR3 protein. The profile shows some 400,000 distinct CDR3 sequences, more than 20% of them singletons. This sample stems from a study of CD8 T cells in ankylosing spondylitis. General study points: Clones linked to disease were reported to show significant enrichment in matched ankylosing spondylitis synovial fluid. Made up of 7 to 9 highly homologous variants, a TCR beta motif appeared characteristic of ankylosing spondylitis blood. Researchers report that disease-linked clones proved CD8+ and relatively rare in peripheral blood.

The TCR was taken from a male donor with ankylosing spondylitis. V is TRBV27 and J is TRBJ1-1; D gene ambiguous. The specimen was blood, either unsorted or a sorted T cell fraction (not recorded which). CDR3 in amino acids: CASSDLGDTEAFF. DNA of the CDR3: TGTGCCAGCAGTGACTTGGGTGACACTGAAGCTTTCTTT.